These 31 T cell receptor beta chains came from one sample sequenced in a study of T-cell memory formation after mild COVID-19. TCRdb re-called the 5' RACE reads with MiXCR, one entry per CDR3 protein. In the table there are 450,000 to 700,000 distinct CDR3 sequences, about a sixth of which are singletons. The sequencing sample was made of PBMCs or a T cell subset sorted from them (not recorded which). The receptors shown here come from an adult woman who had mild COVID-19 (a few samples of this study predate the infection). Cell type and time point are not known.

This chain connects TRBV6-1 to TRBJ1-5; D unresolved. This CDR3 is built from 14 residues. Trimming took 5 bases from V and 3 from J, leaving 11 bases between them. The germline V gene encodes CDR1 MNHNS and CDR2 SASEGT. CDR3 in amino acids: CASSRARDNQPQHF. DNA for the CDR3: TGTGCCAGCAGTAGGGCTCGGGACAATCAGCCCCAGCATTTT.

This chain joins TRBV12-3 or TRBV12-4 and TRBJ2-7; TRBD1 matches at 7 bases. The CDR3 has 16 residues. The trim removed 3 bases at V and 3 bases at J, leaving 11 bases unmatched. CDR3 region: CASSFGGDSRLYEQYF. Written as DNA, the CDR3 is TGTGCCAGCAGTTTCGGTGGGGACAGCAGACTCTACGAGCAGTACTTC.

This clonotype was seen a few times. The chain carries TRBV19 and TRBJ1-4, with no clear D. Trimming shortened V by 5 bases and J by 8 bases, and 6 bases separated the two germline ends. This CDR3 is 11 amino acids long. The germline V gene encodes CDR1 LNHDA and CDR2 SQIVND (reference sequence). CDR3 DNA sequence: TGTGCCAGTAGTGCCGGGGAAAAACTGTTTTTT. Its translation: CASSAGEKLFF.

This clonotype was counted many times. The chain employs TRBV24-1 and TRBJ2-1, with a possible D match to TRBD2 (6 bases). The length of the CDR3 is 15 residues. V was trimmed by 4 bases and J by 6 bases, leaving 15 bases between them. The germline V gene has CDR1 KGHDR and CDR2 SFDVKD. The CDR3 protein is CATSEPALGLNEQFF. The CDR3 DNA follows: TGTGCCACCAGTGAACCGGCACTGGGACTCAATGAGCAGTTCTTC.

The chain has TRBV12-3 or TRBV12-4 and TRBJ2-1; TRBD2 matches 11 bases. There are 15 residues in the CDR3. The V and J ends lost 7 bases and 3 bases, in that order; junction bases with no gene match: 5. The CDR3 reads CASNAGTSGYNEQFF. The CDR3 coding sequence is TGTGCCAGCAACGCCGGGACTAGCGGCTACAATGAGCAGTTCTTC.

The chain joins TRBV27 to TRBJ2-3; a possible D gene is TRBD2 (7 bases). The germline V gene has CDR1 MNHEY and CDR2 SMNVEV (reference sequence). The CDR3 length is 17 residues. V dropped 5 bases and J dropped 1 base, with 19 bases sitting between them. The CDR3 bases are TGTGCCAGCAGTCGTACCACCCGGGGGGCTGGCACAGATACGCAGTATTTT. Translation gives CASSRTTRGAGTDTQYF.

The CDR3 here is CSAKGTGNTEAFF. The CDR3 region has the DNA TGCAGTGCCAAAGGGACAGGGAACACTGAAGCTTTCTTT. This sequence joins TRBV20-1 and TRBJ1-1, with 8 bases that match TRBD1. Trimming at V came to 6 bases and at J to 1 base, leaving 4 bases not matched to a gene. Germline-derived CDR1 and CDR2 are DFQATT and SNEGSKA (reference sequence). This CDR3 is 13 amino acids long.

This chain uses TRBV12-3 or TRBV12-4 with TRBJ2-5; 8 bases fit TRBD2. The ends lost 4 bases at V and 1 base at J; junction bases unmatched: 11. This CDR3 has 17 amino acids. The CDR3: CASSSRLSGAVQETQYF. The DNA for the CDR3 is TGTGCCAGCAGTTCTAGGCTTAGCGGGGCTGTCCAAGAGACCCAGTACTTC.

This clonotype was detected a few times. This chain uses TRBV7-9 with TRBJ1-4; possibly TRBD1 for D (6 bases). The CDR3 has 16 amino acids. V dropped 4 bases and J dropped 0 bases, with 12 bases sitting between them. In germline, CDR1 is SEHNR, CDR2 FQNEAQ (reference sequence). This CDR3 reads CASSSGQPATNEKLFF. The CDR3 DNA reads as TGTGCCAGCAGCTCGGGACAACCGGCAACTAATGAAAAACTGTTTTTT.

This clonotype was observed a handful of times. The J gene is TRBJ2-6, the V gene TRBV11-2, with 14 bases aligning to TRBD2. The germline CDR1 and CDR2 sequences are SGHAT and FQNNGV. V dropped 2 bases and J dropped 3; count of bases not matched to a gene: 9. The CDR3 contains 20 residues. Written as DNA, the CDR3 is TGTGCCAGCAGCTTAAGGTGGTCGGGACTAGCGGGAGTTGGGGCCAACGTCCTGACTTTC. It specifies CASSLRWSGLAGVGANVLTF.

This clonotype was found a few times. The chain has TRBV7-2 and TRBJ2-1; D is possibly TRBD1 or TRBD2 (5 bases each). Trimming shortened V by 5 bases and J by 7 bases, and 21 bases separated the two germline ends. The CDR3 extends over 16 amino acids. Germline V gives CDR1 SGHTA, CDR2 FQGNSA. The CDR3 DNA reads as TGTGCCAGCAGCCCAGGGTTGAGGGAGAATAGGAATGAGCAGTTCTTC. It translates to CASSPGLRENRNEQFF.

This clonotype was counted a few times. The V call is TRBV5-1, the J call TRBJ1-1; 10 bases line up with TRBD1. CDR3 length: 17 amino acids. Germline CDR1 SGHRS, CDR2 YFSETQ. V was clipped by 0 bases and J by 0 bases; unmatched bases: 5. The CDR3 sequence is CASSLGDRGYMNTEAFF. As DNA, the CDR3 is TGCGCCAGCAGCTTGGGGGACAGGGGTTACATGAACACTGAAGCTTTCTTT.

This chain connects TRBV9 to TRBJ2-1, with 10 bases that match TRBD2. The CDR3 totals 14 residues. V dropped 2 bases and J dropped 10; count of bases not matched to a gene: 6. CDR1 and CDR2 from the germline V gene are SGDLS and YYNGEE. The CDR3 sequence: CASSVSGGTREQFF. The CDR3 coding sequence is TGTGCCAGCAGCGTTAGCGGGGGGACCAGGGAGCAGTTCTTC. The full variable domain, with the rest looked up from reference TRBV9 and TRBJ2-1, is DSGVTQTPKHLITATGQRVTLRCSPRSGDLSVYWYQQSLDQGLQFLIQYYNGEERAKGNILERFSAQQFPDLHSELNLSSLELGDSALYFCASSVSGGTREQFFGPGTRLTVL.

This clonotype was picked up one time. V usage is TRBV5-1 and J usage is TRBJ2-7; 9 positions match TRBD1. V gave up 3 bases and J gave up 4 bases; unmatched junction bases: 8. This CDR3 spans 15 amino acids. From germline, CDR1 is SGHRS and CDR2 YFSETQ. The CDR3 loop reads CASSSWDRDPYEQYF. The CDR3 bases are TGCGCCAGCAGCTCTTGGGACAGGGACCCGTACGAGCAGTACTTC.

The chain carries TRBV11-3 and TRBJ2-2, with D perhaps matching TRBD2 (6 bases). V was cut by 5 bases and J by 2 bases, with 21 bases left in between. CDR3 length: 18 amino acids. Germline loops: CDR1 SGHNT, CDR2 YENEEA. For the CDR3, the DNA is TGTGCCAGCAGCCCCCTCCTTGGTAGCGGAGACAACACCGGGGAGCTGTTTTTT. Protein: CASSPLLGSGDNTGELFF. Filled out from reference TRBV11-3 and TRBJ2-2, the complete variable domain reads EAGVVQSPRYKIIEKKQPVAFWCNPISGHNTLYWYLQNLGQGPELLIRYENEEAVDDSQLPKDRFSAERLKGVDSTLKIQPAELGDSAVYLCASSPLLGSGDNTGELFFGEGSRLTVL.

The table lists this clonotype with a few counts. This chain links TRBV6-2 or TRBV6-3 with TRBJ2-1, with 7 bases aligning to TRBD1. In germline, CDR1 is MNHEY, CDR2 SVGEGT. Losses at the gene ends were 4 bases for V and 6 bases for J; bases not matched to a gene: 9. CDR3 length equals 15 residues. The CDR3 loop is CASSLRGQITNEQFF. The CDR3, as DNA: TGTGCCAGCAGTTTGAGGGGGCAGATTACCAATGAGCAGTTCTTC.

This clonotype was picked up a small number of times. The chain joins TRBV9 to TRBJ2-3; weak D call: TRBD2 (5 bases). Germline V gene lookup returns CDR1 SGDLS and CDR2 YYNGEE. Between the trimmed V and J ends, which lost 2 bases and 1 base, there was a span of 17 bases. The CDR3 totals 17 residues. The CDR3 DNA follows: TGTGCCAGCAGCGTTTACATCGGGGAGTTCGGCACAGATACGCAGTATTTT. Translated: CASSVYIGEFGTDTQYF.

This clonotype appeared a few times. The V and J genes are TRBV7-9 and TRBJ2-1; TRBD2 is a possible D gene (6 bases). V was cut by 5 bases and J by 4 bases, with 15 bases left in between. CDR1 is SEHNR, CDR2 FQNEAQ, per germline (reference sequence). The CDR3 has 15 residues. Written as DNA, the CDR3 is TGTGCCAGCAGCACTCCCGGGACTCAGTACAATGAGCAGTTCTTC. It specifies CASSTPGTQYNEQFF.

This chain connects TRBV2 to TRBJ2-1; 11 nucleotides match TRBD2. Germline CDR1 SNHLY, CDR2 FYNNEI. V shed 4 bases, J shed 12 bases, and the junction held 5 bases outside the gene matches. The CDR3 is made up of 13 amino acids. The CDR3 protein is CASSALLAGGQFF. CDR3 nucleotide sequence: TGTGCCAGCAGTGCTCTTCTAGCGGGGGGGCAGTTCTTC.

This clonotype has a handful of counts. The chain links TRBV15 to TRBJ1-5; D not certain. V dropped 4 bases and J dropped 0 bases, with 7 bases sitting between them. Germline CDR1 LNHNV, CDR2 YYDKDF (reference sequence). This CDR3 spans 14 amino acids. The CDR3 protein is CATSKLRSNQPQHF. In nucleotides, the CDR3 is TGTGCCACCAGCAAACTTCGTAGCAATCAGCCCCAGCATTTT.

This clonotype was recorded a few times. The rearrangement links TRBV12-3 or TRBV12-4 to TRBJ2-1; 9 nucleotides agree with TRBD2. The V segment lost 6 bases and the J segment 7 bases; nucleotides outside the gene matches: 13. The CDR3 consists of 16 residues. CDR3 nucleotides: TGTGCCAGCAGACCCTCCGGGGCGGGGGGGATAAATGAGCAGTTCTTC. Its translation: CASRPSGAGGINEQFF.

V gene TRBV6-5 combines with J gene TRBJ2-7; D call uncertain. The CDR3 covers 15 residues. V gave up 0 bases and J gave up 4 bases, with 13 bases separating them. CDR1 MNHEY and CDR2 SVGAGI come from the germline V gene. The CDR3 region has the DNA TGTGCCAGCAGTTACTCGAAAGCTATTACTTACGAGCAGTACTTC. It is translated as CASSYSKAITYEQYF.

Only one count was recorded for this clonotype. The chain recombines TRBV4-1 with TRBJ2-7; D gene uncertain. The CDR3 has 15 amino acids. Germline CDR1 MGHRA, CDR2 YSYEKL. V was cut by 0 bases and J by 3 bases, with 12 bases left in between. The CDR3 loop is CASSQEFAESYEQYF. DNA for the CDR3: TGCGCCAGCAGCCAAGAATTCGCGGAGAGCTACGAGCAGTACTTC.

This clonotype has more than one count but fewer than ten. The chain carries TRBV5-1 and TRBJ2-4; maybe TRBD2 (5 bases). The V end was cut by 0 bases, the J end by 8 bases, with 12 bases between. The CDR3 is 14 residues long. Germline values: CDR1 SGHRS, CDR2 YFSETQ. The CDR3 reads CASSLEGLRDIQYF. Written as DNA, the CDR3 is TGCGCCAGCAGCTTGGAGGGATTGCGGGACATTCAGTACTTC.

This clonotype appeared a few times. CDR3 amino acids: CASSIRDGLYEQYF. CDR3 in DNA: TGTGCCAGCAGTATACGGGACGGCCTTTACGAGCAGTACTTC. The V and J genes are TRBV27 and TRBJ2-7; D may be TRBD1 or TRBD2 (5 bases each). V was shortened by 5 bases and J by 4 bases, with 15 bases between the two germline ends. The CDR3 runs to 14 residues. The germline V gene has CDR1 MNHEY and CDR2 SMNVEV (reference sequence).

The chain carries TRBV12-3 or TRBV12-4 and TRBJ2-7; D is ambiguous. V was clipped by 3 bases and J by 4 bases, with 10 bases between them. This CDR3 has 13 residues. CDR3: CASSFTVNYEQYF. CDR3 coding DNA: TGTGCCAGCAGTTTCACGGTAAATTACGAGCAGTACTTC.

The chain carries TRBV19 and TRBJ2-1; the D is unclear. From germline, CDR1 is LNHDA and CDR2 SQIVND (reference sequence). The CDR3 covers 16 residues. V shed 4 bases and J shed 3 bases, with 16 bases lying between them. This CDR3 reads CASSTRSPPYYNEQFF. The DNA of the CDR3 is TGTGCCAGTAGTACTCGCAGCCCGCCCTACTACAATGAGCAGTTCTTC.

The V gene is TRBV12-3 or TRBV12-4, the J gene TRBJ2-5; a weak D match, TRBD1 (6 bases). The CDR3 is 12 residues long. The germline V and J ends were trimmed by 8 bases and 8 bases, with 15 bases remaining between them. The CDR3 DNA sequence: TGTGCCAGCTCCCGGGACACCATAACCCAGTACTTC. Translation gives CASSRDTITQYF.

The rearrangement joins TRBV29-1 to TRBJ2-2, with TRBD1 matching 8 bases. Germline V gives CDR1 SQVTM, CDR2 ANQGSEA. With 7 bases clipped from V and 0 bases from J, the junction kept 13 bases outside the gene matches. The CDR3 has 17 residues. The CDR3 here is CSAGGGLGSANTGELFF. The CDR3 bases are TGCAGCGCAGGGGGCGGGCTAGGGTCGGCGAACACCGGGGAGCTGTTTTTT.

The chain joins TRBV29-1 to TRBJ1-2; D gene ambiguous. From germline, CDR1 is SQVTM and CDR2 ANQGSEA. V lost 6 bases to trimming and J lost 9 bases, with 14 bases between them. The CDR3 extends over 11 amino acids. Here the CDR3 reads CSVPGEGSYTF. CDR3 coding DNA: TGCAGCGTCCCTGGGGAAGGGAGCTACACCTTC.

The chain recombines TRBV10-3 with TRBJ2-3; D unresolved. Germline values: CDR1 ENHRY, CDR2 SYGVKD. The CDR3 is 13 amino acids. Trimming left V 6 bases short and J 0 bases short, with 7 bases between. The CDR3 nucleotides read TGTGCCATCAGCCAACCTAGCACAGATACGCAGTATTTT. Amino acid sequence: CAISQPSTDTQYF.